This T cell receptor beta chain was observed in a study of a mutant IDH1 vaccine in newly diagnosed glioma. The wider study: Scheduled for weeks 1, 3, 5, 7, 11, 15, 19 and 23, eight vaccinations were given to patients. Investigators started vaccination 4-6 weeks after radiotherapy alone, or with temozolomide cycles. Study-wide results and caveats: Induction of immune responses by the vaccine occurred in 85% to 95% of patients.

The CDR3 has 13 residues. Trimming cost V 3 bases and J 6 bases, with 9 bases left between them. CDR1 and CDR2 from the germline V gene are SEHNR and FQNEAQ (reference sequence). The data were produced by immunoSEQ multiplex PCR, yet TCRdb's version contains in-frame clones alone and is incomplete. The sample lists 82,000 or so clones, 70% to 90% seen once, with 2% to 2.5% in the top ten. Indicated time point: week 23, last vaccination. Mutant IDH1 20-mer peptide, at 300 ug, made up each vaccine dose, with topical imiquimod. This clone was seen more than once but under ten times. The antigen is not known.

The rearrangement links TRBV7-9 to TRBJ1-5, with D possibly TRBD1 on 5 matching bases. The clonotype originates from a man aged 25 to 40 with glioma. Some clones in this sample may be carry-over from other donors' samples. The sequences come from PBMCs, collected from a glioma patient whose treatment included an IDH1 peptide vaccine. DNA for the CDR3: TGTGCCAGCAGCTTGGGGCCAGGTCAGCCCCAGCATTTT. Translation gives CASSLGPGQPQHF.